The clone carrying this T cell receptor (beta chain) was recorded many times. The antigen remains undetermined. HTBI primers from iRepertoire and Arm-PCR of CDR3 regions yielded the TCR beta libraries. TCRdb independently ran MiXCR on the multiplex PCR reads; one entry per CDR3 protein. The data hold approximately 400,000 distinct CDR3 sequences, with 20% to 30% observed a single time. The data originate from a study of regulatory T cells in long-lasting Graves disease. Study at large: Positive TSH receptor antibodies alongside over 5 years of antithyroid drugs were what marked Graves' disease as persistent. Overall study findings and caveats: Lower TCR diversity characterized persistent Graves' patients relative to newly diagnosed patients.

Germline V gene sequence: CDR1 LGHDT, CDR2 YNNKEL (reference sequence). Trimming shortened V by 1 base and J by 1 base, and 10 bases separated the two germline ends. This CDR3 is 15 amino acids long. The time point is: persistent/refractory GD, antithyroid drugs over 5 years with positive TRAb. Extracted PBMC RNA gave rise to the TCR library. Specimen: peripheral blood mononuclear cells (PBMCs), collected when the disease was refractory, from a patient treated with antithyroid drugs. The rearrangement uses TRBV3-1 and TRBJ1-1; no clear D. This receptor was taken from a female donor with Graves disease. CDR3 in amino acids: CASSQGQAQNTEAFF. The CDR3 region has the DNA TGTGCCAGCAGCCAAGGTCAGGCCCAGAACACTGAAGCTTTCTTT.